The source of this T cell receptor (beta chain) is a study of control samples from healthy donors and cancer patients. The CDR3 runs 13 residues. In germline, CDR1 is MNHEY, CDR2 SMNVEV (reference sequence). The germline V and J ends were trimmed by 4 bases and 4 bases, with 10 bases remaining between them. Sequencing was performed with immunoSEQ multiplex PCR; in TCRdb, only in-frame clones are kept and a portion is missing. This table has approximately 120,000 clones, about nine tenths appearing once. This clonotype was sampled from a human donor in good health. The donor label of this sample is uncertain. The chain uses TRBV27 and TRBJ1-2; D is undetermined. Sequenced: blood. The CDR3 DNA follows: TGTGCCAGCAGTTCGACCGCCTCCTATGGCTACACCTTC. Its protein is CASSSTASYGYTF.